The present T cell receptor (beta chain) was sequenced within a study of shared clonotypes between healthy human individuals. Notes on the study in general: A reduction in generation probabilities was seen for non-shared clonotypes relative to those shared by all four donors. Among a few donors, roughly 5% of naive CD4 clonotypes were found in common.

Libraries were prepared by immunoSEQ multiplex PCR; TCRdb keeps only in-frame clonotypes and omits some of them. The sample includes 2.3 million or so clones, over 90% of them seen just once. Naive CD45RA+ and memory CD45RA-negative subsets were split from CD4+ cells. With regard to this clone: The antigen is unknown.

The TCR sequence derives from a man aged 18 to 30 in good health. Some clones in this sample may be carry-over from other donors' samples. Sequencing used naive CD4+ T cells from PBMCs. Indicated subset: CD45RA+ positively selected.

The CDR3 bases are TGTGCCAGCAGCCCAAACACAGGGGCGATGAACACTGAAGCTTTCTTT. Its protein is CASSPNTGAMNTEAFF. The chain is built from TRBV6-6 and TRBJ1-1, with 7 bases that match TRBD1. Germline V gene sequence: CDR1 MNHNY, CDR2 SVGAGI (reference sequence). Germline trimming cut 6 bases from V and 0 bases from J; bases unmatched to any gene: 10. The CDR3 is 16 amino acids.